The T cell receptor (beta chain) described here comes from a study of blood T cell repertoires in COVID-19. Study-level information: Both acute and convalescent COVID-19 samples were obtained from the United States, Italy and Spain. The analysed material was cDNA or gDNA that came from T cells, B-cell-depleted T cells, or PBMCs.

Clones were read by immunoSEQ multiplex PCR, and TCRdb kept only the in-frame ones, dropping some. The table records nearly 110,000 clones, roughly 90% of them present only once. This clone was recorded only once. Trimming left V 1 base short and J 4 bases short, with 4 bases between. The CDR3 contains 12 residues. Germline CDR1 and CDR2: SGHRS and YFSETQ. This clonotype originated in a man aged 35 to 55 with active or convalescent COVID-19. The J gene is TRBJ2-3, the V gene TRBV5-1; the D is unclear. The source material was peripheral blood. Here the CDR3 reads CASSLIADTQYF. The CDR3 DNA sequence: TGCGCCAGCAGCTTGATAGCAGATACGCAGTATTTT.